One and the same sample provided the 6 T cell receptor beta chains below, sequenced in a study of blood T cell repertoires in COVID-19. Libraries were prepared by immunoSEQ multiplex PCR; TCRdb keeps only in-frame clonotypes and omits some of them. The sample shows roughly 250,000 clones, approximately 79% of them seen only once. The sequenced sample was peripheral blood. These receptor sequences come from a woman of 80 years or more with active or convalescent COVID-19.

The rearrangement uses TRBV28 and TRBJ1-2, with a possible D match to TRBD1 (6 bases). CDR1 and CDR2 (germline): MDHEN, SYDVKM. CDR3 length: 16 amino acids. The germline V and J ends were trimmed by 8 bases and 2 bases, with 21 bases remaining between them. CDR3 DNA sequence: TGTGCCAGCGGAGGCATCTCGGACAGCATAAACTATGGCTACACCTTC. Translation: CASGGISDSINYGYTF.

This clone occurred once. CDR3 DNA sequence: TGTGCCAGCAAGGCTAGCGGTGAAGAGACCCAGTACTTC. As protein: CASKASGEETQYF. This chain connects TRBV3-1 (or the pseudogene TRBV3-2) to TRBJ2-5; 7 positions agree with TRBD2. This CDR3 has 13 residues. CDR1 is LGHDT, CDR2 YNNKEL, per germline (reference sequence). Trimming took 7 bases from V and 3 from J; bases not matched to a gene: 5.

The CDR3 here is CASSEGHRVNSPLHF. The DNA for the CDR3 is TGTGCCAGTAGTGAGGGGCACAGGGTTAATTCACCCCTCCACTTT. This sequence joins TRBV19 and TRBJ1-6; maybe TRBD1 (6 bases). V lost 5 bases to trimming and J lost 6 bases, with 14 bases between them. This CDR3 has 15 amino acids. Germline V CDR1 and CDR2: LNHDA, SQIVND (reference sequence).

This chain connects TRBV19 to TRBJ1-6; 10 bases line up with TRBD1. CDR3 length: 15 residues. V was pared by 5 bases and J by 8 bases, with 6 bases of the junction left unmatched. Germline V gene data show CDR1 as LNHDA and CDR2 as SQIVND (reference sequence). CDR3 protein: CASSFRTGGDSPLHF. The CDR3, as DNA: TGTGCCAGTAGTTTTCGGACAGGGGGAGATTCACCCCTCCACTTT.

This clone is a singleton in its sample. This chain joins TRBV2 and TRBJ2-3, with TRBD2 identical over 15 bases. The junction had 11 bases not matched to a gene; V was cut back by 6 bases and J by 4 bases. The CDR3 covers 18 residues. The germline V gene has CDR1 SNHLY and CDR2 FYNNEI. For the CDR3, the DNA is TGTGCCAGCAGGGGACTAGCGGGGGGCCCTGGGATGGCAGATACGCAGTATTTT. Protein product: CASRGLAGGPGMADTQYF.

The chain combines TRBV6-1 with TRBJ1-5; D is possibly TRBD1 (5 bases). CDR3 size: 16 residues. V was pared by 2 bases and J by 7 bases, with 18 bases between. Germline CDR1 and CDR2: MNHNS and SASEGT. The chain's CDR3 is CASSESKVRVGQPQHF. As DNA, the CDR3 is TGTGCCAGCAGTGAATCAAAAGTCAGGGTGGGACAGCCCCAGCATTTT.